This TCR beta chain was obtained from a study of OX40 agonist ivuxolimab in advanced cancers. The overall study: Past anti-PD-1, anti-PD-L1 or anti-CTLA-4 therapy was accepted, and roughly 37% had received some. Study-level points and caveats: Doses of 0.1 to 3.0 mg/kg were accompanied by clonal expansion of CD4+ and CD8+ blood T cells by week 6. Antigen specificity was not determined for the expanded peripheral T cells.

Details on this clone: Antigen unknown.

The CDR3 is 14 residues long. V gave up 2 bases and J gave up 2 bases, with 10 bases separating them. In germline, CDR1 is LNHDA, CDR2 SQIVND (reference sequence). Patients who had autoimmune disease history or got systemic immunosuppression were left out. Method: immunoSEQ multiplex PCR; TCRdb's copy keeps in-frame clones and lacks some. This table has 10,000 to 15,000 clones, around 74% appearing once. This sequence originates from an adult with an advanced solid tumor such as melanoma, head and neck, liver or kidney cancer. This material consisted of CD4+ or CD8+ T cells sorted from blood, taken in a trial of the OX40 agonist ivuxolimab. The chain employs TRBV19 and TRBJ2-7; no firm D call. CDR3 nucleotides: TGTGCCAGTAGTATATATGGGGATACCTACGAGCAGTACTTC. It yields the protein CASSIYGDTYEQYF.